This paragraph reports one TCR beta chain. The target antigen is unknown. The data were taken from a study of shared clonotypes between healthy human individuals. Study conclusions and caveats: Donors were few, which limited the genetic and exposure-history diversity represented.

In the authors' methods: Filtering differed, since immunoSEQ gave only junction sequences and no quality scores. Measured with immunoSEQ multiplex PCR; TCRdb has only the in-frame clones, and not every one. V, J and clone size are taken as reported in that table, and D and trimming were inferred from the DNA itself. The sample has fewer than 550,000 clones; 75% to 80% are singletons. The germline gives CDR1 LGHNA, CDR2 YNFKEQ. CDR3 length equals 16 residues. V lost 4 bases, J lost 7 bases, and 8 bases stayed unmatched. The sequenced sample consisted of PBMCs. The V call is TRBV4-2, the J call TRBJ2-1; the match to TRBD2 covers 12 bases. This TCR was recovered from a woman aged 35 to 49 in good health. Some clones in this sample may be carry-over from other donors' samples. This CDR3 is CASSRATSGSGNEQFF. CDR3 DNA sequence: TGTGCCAGCAGCCGAGCGACTAGCGGGAGTGGGAATGAGCAGTTCTTC.